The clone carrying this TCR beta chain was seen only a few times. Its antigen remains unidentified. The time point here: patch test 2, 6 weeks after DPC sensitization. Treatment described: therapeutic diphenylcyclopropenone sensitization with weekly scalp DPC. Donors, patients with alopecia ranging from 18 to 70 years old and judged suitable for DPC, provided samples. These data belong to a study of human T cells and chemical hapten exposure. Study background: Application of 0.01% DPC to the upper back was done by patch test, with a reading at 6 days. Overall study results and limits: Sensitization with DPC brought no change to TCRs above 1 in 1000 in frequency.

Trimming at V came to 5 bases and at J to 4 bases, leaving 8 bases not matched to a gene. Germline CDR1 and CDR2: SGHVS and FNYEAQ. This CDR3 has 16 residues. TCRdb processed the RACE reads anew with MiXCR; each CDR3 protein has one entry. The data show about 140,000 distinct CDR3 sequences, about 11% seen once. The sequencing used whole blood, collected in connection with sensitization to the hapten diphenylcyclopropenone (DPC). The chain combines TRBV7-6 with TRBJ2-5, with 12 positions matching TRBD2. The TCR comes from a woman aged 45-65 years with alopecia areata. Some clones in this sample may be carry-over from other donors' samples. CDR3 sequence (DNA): TGTGCCAGCAGCAGATCTGGGGGACTAGCGGGAGAGACCCAGTACTTC. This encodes CASSRSGGLAGETQYF.